This entry lists 20 T cell receptor beta chains sequenced from one sample in a study of OX40 agonist ivuxolimab in advanced cancers. Measured with immunoSEQ multiplex PCR; TCRdb has only the in-frame clones, and not every one. The data show tens of thousands of clones, with around 90% seen just once and roughly 13% held by the top ten. The starting material was CD4+ or CD8+ T cells sorted from blood, obtained in a trial of the OX40 agonist ivuxolimab. The receptor set was obtained from an adult with an advanced solid tumor such as melanoma, head and neck, liver or kidney cancer.

The genes are TRBV5-8 and TRBJ1-2; no clear D. The CDR3 covers 12 residues. Between the trimmed V and J ends, which lost 0 bases and 4 bases, there was a span of 4 bases. Germline-derived CDR1 and CDR2 are SGHTS and YDEGEE. CDR3 sequence: CASSLVIYGYTF. In nucleotides, the CDR3 is TGTGCCAGCAGCTTGGTTATCTATGGCTACACCTTC.

V and J are TRBV4-3 and TRBJ2-2; D perhaps matches TRBD1 (8 bases). Germline V gene data show CDR1 as LGHNA and CDR2 as YSLEER. Trimming took off 4 bases at V and 6 bases at J, with 24 bases between the two ends. This CDR3 has 18 amino acids. The CDR3 region is CASSRQVVQGGPPGELFF. The CDR3, as DNA: TGCGCCAGCAGCCGACAAGTCGTACAGGGGGGGCCGCCCGGGGAGCTGTTTTTT.

This chain links TRBV7-6 with TRBJ1-1; D call uncertain. V lost 1 base, J lost 1 base, and 4 bases lay in between. This CDR3 region has 13 residues. Germline assignment: CDR1 SGHVS and CDR2 FNYEAQ. The CDR3 loop reads CASSLDPNTEAFF. For the CDR3, the DNA is TGTGCCAGCAGCTTAGACCCGAACACTGAAGCTTTCTTT.

This clone has a single count. V and J are TRBV5-1 and TRBJ2-3; perhaps D is TRBD1 or TRBD2 (5 bases each). V lost 4 bases and J lost 3, with 12 bases in between. This CDR3 has 14 amino acids. From germline, CDR1 is SGHRS and CDR2 YFSETQ. CDR3 protein: CASSPRGWTDTQYF. The CDR3 bases are TGCGCCAGCAGCCCCCGGGGCTGGACAGATACGCAGTATTTT.

The chain links TRBV9 to TRBJ2-3; D may correspond to TRBD1 or TRBD2 (5 bases each). This CDR3 is 13 amino acids long. V was clipped by 0 bases and J by 10 bases, with 12 bases between them. CDR1 and CDR2 from the germline V gene are SGDLS and YYNGEE. CDR3 sequence: CASSVVGGRAQYF. In DNA, the CDR3 is TGTGCCAGCAGCGTAGTTGGGGGTCGGGCGCAGTATTTT.

This clone was detected a few times. The rearrangement links TRBV28 to TRBJ2-3; D ambiguous. The CDR3 has 14 amino acids. The ends were cut back, 3 bases at V and 1 base at J, with 8 bases in the middle. Per the germline V gene, CDR1 is MDHEN and CDR2 is SYDVKM. The CDR3 coding sequence is TGTGCCAGCAGTTTTGTTGCGGGCACAGATACGCAGTATTTT. This gives the protein CASSFVAGTDTQYF. Using reference TRBV28 and TRBJ2-3 for the parts outside the CDR3, the full variable domain is DVKVTQSSRYLVKRTGEKVFLECVQDMDHENMFWYRQDPGLGLRLIYFSYDVKMKEKGDIPEGYSVSREKKERFSLILESASTNQTSMYLCASSFVAGTDTQYFGPGTRLTVL.

The chain links TRBV5-1 to TRBJ2-1; D not certain. Trimming shortened V by 4 bases and J by 6 bases, and 17 bases separated the two germline ends. The V gene's germline CDR1 is SGHRS and CDR2 YFSETQ. CDR3 length equals 15 residues. The CDR3 region is CASSPSMGFVNEQFF. In DNA form, the CDR3 reads TGCGCCAGCAGCCCCTCAATGGGTTTCGTCAATGAGCAGTTCTTC. The full variable domain, completed using reference TRBV5-1 and TRBJ2-1, is KAGVTQTPRYLIKTRGQQVTLSCSPISGHRSVSWYQQTPGQGLQFLFEYFSETQRNKGNFPGRFSGRQFSNSRSEMNVSTLELGDSALYLCASSPSMGFVNEQFFGPGTRLTVL.

This chain joins TRBV28 and TRBJ2-5, with D tentatively TRBD2 (6 bases). CDR3 length: 16 residues. Germline V gene sequence: CDR1 MDHEN, CDR2 SYDVKM. Trimming took off 7 bases at V and 2 bases at J, with 20 bases between the two ends. The CDR3 nucleotides read TGTGCCAGCACCCCGCCCGGGACTCCGCTTCAAGAGACCCAGTACTTC. It yields the protein CASTPPGTPLQETQYF.

The CDR3 protein is CASTAPAAIYGYTF. In DNA form, the CDR3 reads TGTGCCAGCACCGCCCCGGCAGCTATCTATGGCTACACCTTC. The chain joins TRBV9 to TRBJ1-2; D remains unclear. CDR1 is SGDLS and CDR2 is YYNGEE in the germline V gene. V shed 6 bases and J shed 4 bases, with 16 bases lying between them. The CDR3 length is 14 residues.

The chain employs TRBV7-2 and TRBJ2-7; 8 bases map to TRBD2. This CDR3 has 13 amino acids. Trimming removed 5 bases from V and 6 bases from J; junction bases left unmatched: 6. Germline CDR1 is SGHTA and CDR2 is FQGNSA. CDR3 nucleotide sequence: TGTGCCAGCAGCCCGGGACTAGAGCTCGAGCAGTACTTC. It codes for CASSPGLELEQYF.

The table lists this clone with a count of one. The gene calls are TRBV4-3 and TRBJ2-1; 7 bases line up with TRBD2. The CDR3 is made up of 18 amino acids. With V trimmed by 0 bases and J by 8 bases, 16 bases remained unmatched. In germline, CDR1 is LGHNA, CDR2 YSLEER. The DNA for the CDR3 is TGCGCCAGCAGCCAAGAGGGAAACGGGGGGACTCTTAGGGATGAGCAGTTCTTC. Its protein is CASSQEGNGGTLRDEQFF.

The chain carries TRBV9 and TRBJ2-7; 10 bases are shared with TRBD2. CDR3 size: 17 residues. Germline V gives CDR1 SGDLS, CDR2 YYNGEE. The junction had 16 bases not matched to a gene; V was cut back by 4 bases and J by 6 bases. CDR3 bases: TGTGCCAGCAGCTCTGGGACTAGCGACACGGAGGAAGGCGAGCAGTACTTC. Amino acid sequence: CASSSGTSDTEEGEQYF.

CDR3 amino acids: CASSPPWQNTGELFF. In DNA form, the CDR3 reads TGTGCCAGCTCACCACCGTGGCAGAACACCGGGGAGCTGTTTTTT. The chain is built from TRBV18 and TRBJ2-2; no reliable D call. CDR1 KGHSH and CDR2 LQKENI come from the germline V gene. Trimming stripped 0 bases from V and 1 base from J, with 6 bases between. This CDR3 comprises 15 residues.

This clone has more than one count but fewer than ten. The chain uses TRBV4-1 and TRBJ2-7; D is unresolved. The V gene lost 0 bases and the J gene lost 0 bases, with 6 bases spanning the gap. The CDR3 extends over 14 amino acids. Germline CDR1 is MGHRA and CDR2 is YSYEKL. The CDR3 is CASSQESGSYEQYF. The CDR3 bases are TGCGCCAGCAGCCAAGAGTCGGGCTCCTACGAGCAGTACTTC.

This clone showed up just a few times. Written as DNA, the CDR3 is TGTGCCAGCAGCGTAACGATAGCGGGAGGTACAGATACGCAGTATTTT. Its translation: CASSVTIAGGTDTQYF. This chain connects TRBV9 to TRBJ2-3; 10 bases fit TRBD2. V shed 1 base, J shed 3 bases, and the junction held 5 bases outside the gene matches. CDR3 length: 16 amino acids. Germline V gene data show CDR1 as SGDLS and CDR2 as YYNGEE.

This clone was seen just once. The rearrangement links TRBV28 to TRBJ2-1, with 13 bases lining up with TRBD2. The germline V gene has CDR1 MDHEN and CDR2 SYDVKM. V gave up 7 bases and J gave up 4 bases; unmatched junction bases: 13. This CDR3 is 18 amino acids long. Written as DNA, the CDR3 is TGTGCCAGCACGGTCCGGACTAGCGGGAGACCGTTGTACAATGAGCAGTTCTTC. It is translated as CASTVRTSGRPLYNEQFF.

This chain joins TRBV6-6 and TRBJ1-4; D is uncertain. Trimming removed 3 bases from V and 0 bases from J, with 8 bases in between. This CDR3 comprises 15 residues. Germline lookup yields CDR1 MNHNY and CDR2 SVGAGI (reference sequence). CDR3 sequence (DNA): TGTGCCAGCAGTTATTCCCTTGCAACTAATGAAAAACTGTTTTTT. Protein sequence: CASSYSLATNEKLFF.

Notes on this clone: Additional DNA sequences in this sample encode the identical CDR3. The genes are TRBV6-5 and TRBJ1-1, with no clear D. This CDR3 spans 13 amino acids. The V end lost 4 bases, the J end lost 1 base, and 7 bases lay between the germline ends. Germline CDR1 and CDR2: MNHEY and SVGAGI. The CDR3 protein is CASSFSGNTEAFF. The CDR3 DNA follows: TGTGCCAGCAGTTTCTCAGGGAACACTGAAGCTTTCTTT.

V usage is TRBV2 and J usage is TRBJ1-1; the D is unclear. The CDR3 length is 15 residues. Germline V gene data show CDR1 as SNHLY and CDR2 as FYNNEI. Trimming cost V 3 bases and J 4 bases, with 15 bases left between them. The CDR3 loop is CASSEIRGLGTEAFF. CDR3 DNA: TGTGCCAGCAGTGAGATTAGAGGTCTCGGCACTGAAGCTTTCTTT.

V is TRBV19 and J is TRBJ2-7, with D perhaps matching TRBD2 (6 bases). Germline V gene lookup returns CDR1 LNHDA and CDR2 SQIVND (reference sequence). Trimming removed 1 base from V and 5 bases from J, with 6 bases in between. The CDR3 contains 12 residues. CDR3 sequence reads: CASSIGGDEQYF. CDR3 DNA: TGTGCCAGTAGTATAGGGGGGGACGAGCAGTACTTC.